These 26 T cell receptor beta chains came from one sample sequenced in a study of cytomegalovirus exposure and HLA in healthy donors. The PCR was carried out with 60 Vbeta primers and 13 Jbeta primers. Produced via immunoSEQ multiplex PCR; TCRdb's table is partial and in-frame only. Among 150,000 or so clones listed, approximately 70% were seen once. The sample comprised PBMCs. These receptors all come from a woman aged 55-69 years in good health and CMV-seropositive.

The rearrangement uses TRBV6-1 and TRBJ2-1, with 9 bases fitting TRBD1. The V gene's germline CDR1 is MNHNS and CDR2 SASEGT. The CDR3 runs to 15 residues. The V and J ends lost 6 bases and 2 bases, in that order; junction bases with no gene match: 5. CDR3 sequence: CASSVQGAPYNEQFF. Here the CDR3 DNA reads TGTGCCAGCAGCGTACAGGGGGCTCCCTACAATGAGCAGTTCTTC.

This chain joins TRBV2 and TRBJ1-4; 7 bases fit TRBD1. Trimming removed 5 bases from V and 8 bases from J; junction bases left unmatched: 8. CDR1 SNHLY and CDR2 FYNNEI come from the germline V gene. The CDR3 has 14 amino acids. The CDR3 nucleotides are TGTGCCAGCAGTCTAACAGGGGTCAGGGAAAAACTGTTTTTT. This codes for CASSLTGVREKLFF.

The table lists this clone with a count of one. This chain joins TRBV12-5 and TRBJ2-1; 9 bases are shared with TRBD1. The CDR3 is made up of 15 amino acids. V was clipped by 6 bases and J by 0 bases; unmatched bases: 3. Germline V gene lookup returns CDR1 LGHNT and CDR2 FRNRAP. CDR3 loop: CASGATGGSYNEQFF. DNA for the CDR3: TGTGCTAGTGGCGCGACAGGGGGCTCCTACAATGAGCAGTTCTTC.

The gene calls are TRBV4-1 and TRBJ1-2, with a tentative D call TRBD1 (5 bases). Trimming removed 1 base at V and 4 bases at J, with 13 bases between. Germline V gene lookup returns CDR1 MGHRA and CDR2 YSYEKL. The length of the CDR3 is 15 residues. CDR3 loop: CASSQGGLTGYGYTF. DNA of the CDR3: TGCGCCAGCAGCCAAGGGGGCCTAACGGGCTATGGCTACACCTTC.

CDR3 loop: CASSSVNYGYTF. In DNA form, the CDR3 reads TGTGCCAGCAGCTCCGTAAACTATGGCTACACCTTC. V usage is TRBV7-9 and J usage is TRBJ1-2; the D is unclear. The CDR3 sequence is 12 residues long. Germline assignment: CDR1 SEHNR and CDR2 FQNEAQ (reference sequence). V lost 4 bases and J 2 bases, leaving 5 bases between the germline ends.

The gene calls are TRBV30 and TRBJ1-1, with TRBD1 as a possible D gene (6 bases). CDR1 and CDR2 from the germline V gene are GTSNPN and SVGIG (reference sequence). The length of the CDR3 is 12 residues. Between the trimmed V and J ends, which lost 8 bases and 9 bases, there was a span of 19 bases. CDR3 sequence: CARNSGGKQAFF. The CDR3 DNA reads TGTGCCCGAAACAGCGGGGGCAAGCAAGCTTTCTTT.

The chain has TRBV29-1 and TRBJ1-1, with D tentatively TRBD1 (5 bases). Germline V gene data show CDR1 as SQVTM and CDR2 as ANQGSEA. V lost 5 bases, J lost 3 bases, and 13 bases lay in between. CDR3 length: 13 residues. The CDR3 here is CSVWTPRYTEAFF. In DNA form, the CDR3 reads TGCAGCGTTTGGACACCGCGGTACACTGAAGCTTTCTTT. The full variable domain, in which reference TRBV29-1 and TRBJ1-1 provide the parts outside the CDR3, is SAVISQKPSRDICQRGTSLTIQCQVDSQVTMMFWYRQQPGQSLTLIATANQGSEATYESGFVIDKFPISRPNLTFSTLTVSNMSPEDSSIYLCSVWTPRYTEAFFGQGTRLTVV.

The gene calls are TRBV18 and TRBJ2-1; no clear D. Germline lookup yields CDR1 KGHSH and CDR2 LQKENI. The CDR3 length is 11 residues. V gave up 6 bases and J gave up 9 bases, with 9 bases separating them. In DNA form, the CDR3 reads TGTGCCAGCTCGCTGAGTAGTGAGCAGTTCTTC. Protein: CASSLSSEQFF.

This clone has only a few counts. This chain connects TRBV5-4 to TRBJ2-4; D gene unclear. The length of the CDR3 is 14 residues. The ends were cut back, 4 bases at V and 0 bases at J, with 8 bases in the middle. Germline loops: CDR1 SGHNT, CDR2 YYREEE (reference sequence). CDR3 sequence reads: CASSEYLAKNIQYF. DNA of the CDR3: TGTGCCAGCAGCGAGTACCTAGCCAAAAACATTCAGTACTTC.

The chain recombines TRBV28 with TRBJ1-1; the match to TRBD1 covers 9 bases. The CDR3 runs 14 residues. The germline V gene encodes CDR1 MDHEN and CDR2 SYDVKM. Trimming took 6 bases from V and 5 from J; bases not matched to a gene: 7. CDR3 residues: CASSAGTGRTEAFF. The CDR3 region has the DNA TGTGCCAGCAGCGCCGGGACAGGGAGGACTGAAGCTTTCTTT.

V gene TRBV25-1 combines with J gene TRBJ1-4, with D possibly TRBD1 on 6 matching bases. Trimming pared 3 bases from V and 2 bases from J, leaving 7 bases between. Germline lookup yields CDR1 MGHDK and CDR2 SYGVNS. This CDR3 contains 14 residues. In DNA form, the CDR3 reads TGTGCCAGCAGTGACGACAGGACTAATGAAAAACTGTTTTTT. Its translation is CASSDDRTNEKLFF.

V and J are TRBV6-5 and TRBJ1-1; TRBD1 matches 8 bases. The CDR3 extends over 15 amino acids. CDR1 and CDR2 from the germline V gene are MNHEY and SVGAGI. V shed 0 bases, J shed 1 base, and the junction held 1 base outside the gene matches. CDR3 nucleotide sequence: TGTGCCAGCAGTTACTCTGGACAGGGGAACACTGAAGCTTTCTTT. This codes for CASSYSGQGNTEAFF.

The V gene is TRBV13, the J gene TRBJ1-2; the match to TRBD1 covers 11 bases. Germline V gives CDR1 PRHDT, CDR2 FYEKMQ (reference sequence). The CDR3 has 12 amino acids. With 3 bases clipped from V and 10 bases from J, the junction kept 1 base outside the gene matches. The CDR3 nucleotides are TGTGCCAGCAGCTTGGACAGGGGGCCCTACACCTTC. It yields the protein CASSLDRGPYTF. The variable domain in full, completed from reference TRBV13 and TRBJ1-2, reads AAGVIQSPRHLIKEKRETATLKCYPIPRHDTVYWYQQGPGQDPQFLISFYEKMQSDKGSIPDRFSAQQFSDYHSELNMSSLELGDSALYFCASSLDRGPYTFGSGTRLTVV.

In this sample, this clone turned up once. This chain uses TRBV6-1 with TRBJ1-2, with D possibly being TRBD1 (6 bases). Germline V gene lookup returns CDR1 MNHNS and CDR2 SASEGT. The CDR3 is 14 residues long. The V gene lost 6 bases and the J gene lost 8 bases, with 19 bases spanning the gap. The CDR3 protein is CASRQGDTVVGYTF. The CDR3 DNA follows: TGTGCCAGCAGGCAAGGGGACACGGTGGTGGGCTACACCTTC.

This chain joins TRBV29-1 and TRBJ2-3, with 11 bases aligning to TRBD1. Germline CDR1 and CDR2: SQVTM and ANQGSEA. CDR3 length: 14 amino acids. The J segment lost 1 base and the V segment lost 3 bases, leaving 0 bases of the junction unmatched. CDR3 amino acids: CSVEGQGGTDTQYF. CDR3 DNA: TGCAGCGTTGAGGGACAGGGGGGCACAGATACGCAGTATTTT.

The chain carries TRBV27 and TRBJ1-5; no clear D. V lost 2 bases and J 2 bases, leaving 7 bases between the germline ends. The germline gives CDR1 MNHEY, CDR2 SMNVEV (reference sequence). The CDR3 extends over 14 amino acids. CDR3 region: CASSLQFGNQPQHF. The CDR3 DNA sequence: TGTGCCAGCAGTTTACAGTTTGGCAATCAGCCCCAGCATTTT.

This rearrangement joins TRBV2 to TRBJ1-1, with a tentative D call TRBD1 (6 bases). CDR1 and CDR2 (germline): SNHLY, FYNNEI. Trimming removed 7 bases from V and 5 bases from J, with 17 bases in between. The CDR3 length is 14 residues. Written as DNA, the CDR3 is TGTGCCAGCAACCCGGACAGAATCGGAACTGAAGCTTTCTTT. It codes for CASNPDRIGTEAFF.

The genes are TRBV28 and TRBJ1-5; 9 bases map to TRBD1. This CDR3 is 17 amino acids long. The ends lost 3 bases at V and 7 bases at J; junction bases unmatched: 13. CDR1 and CDR2 from the germline V gene are MDHEN and SYDVKM. CDR3 in DNA: TGTGCCAGCAGTTTGGCAGCCGGGACAGGGTTAGGGCAGCCCCAGCATTTT. Translated: CASSLAAGTGLGQPQHF.

The J gene is TRBJ1-6, the V gene TRBV6-5; tentatively, D is TRBD1 (5 bases). The CDR3 is made up of 15 amino acids. Germline CDR1 MNHEY, CDR2 SVGAGI. V lost 0 bases to trimming and J lost 9 bases, with 12 bases between them. In DNA form, the CDR3 reads TGTGCCAGCAGTTACTCTTCGGCAGGGTCTTCACCCCTCCACTTT. Its translation: CASSYSSAGSSPLHF.

V and J are TRBV12-1 and TRBJ2-1; TRBD2, the table's D call, lacks a check against the DNA. TRBV12-1 is classified as a pseudogene. The CDR3 runs to 15 residues. The CDR3 DNA sequence: TGTGCCAGCAAAAGTTCGTTCGGAGTAGACAATGAGCAGTTCTTC. Residues: CASKSSFGVDNEQFF.

This clone was observed a single time. The chain carries TRBV7-2 and TRBJ1-2; 8 bases agree with TRBD1. Germline trimming cut 5 bases from V and 4 bases from J; bases unmatched to any gene: 9. The length of the CDR3 is 15 residues. Germline values: CDR1 SGHTA, CDR2 FQGNSA. CDR3 in DNA: TGTGCCAGCAGCGCTCGACAGGGGAGGATCTATGGCTACACCTTC. It yields the protein CASSARQGRIYGYTF.

The chain couples TRBV6-1 to TRBJ1-2, with D uncertain. CDR1 is MNHNS, CDR2 SASEGT, per germline. The V gene lost 3 bases and the J gene lost 8 bases, with 7 bases spanning the gap. CDR3 length: 11 amino acids. The CDR3 here is CASSDLGGYTF. The CDR3 DNA sequence: TGTGCCAGCAGTGATCTGGGCGGCTACACCTTC.

The chain uses TRBV6-5 and TRBJ1-5; D remains unclear. This CDR3 has 14 amino acids. Trimming shortened V by 5 bases and J by 6 bases, and 14 bases separated the two germline ends. Germline lookup yields CDR1 MNHEY and CDR2 SVGAGI. CDR3 region: CASSEEGRPQPQHF. The CDR3 DNA follows: TGTGCCAGCAGTGAAGAGGGTCGGCCTCAGCCCCAGCATTTT.

The rearrangement uses TRBV29-1 and TRBJ1-2, with D perhaps matching TRBD1 (6 bases). Trimming shortened V by 0 bases and J by 5 bases, and 16 bases separated the two germline ends. Germline V gives CDR1 SQVTM, CDR2 ANQGSEA. The CDR3 has 15 amino acids. For the CDR3, the DNA is TGCAGCGTTGAAGATCGAGCAGGGGAAGGGTATGGCTACACCTTC. Residues: CSVEDRAGEGYGYTF.

The chain links TRBV9 to TRBJ1-4; 7 nucleotides line up with TRBD1. J gave up 7 bases and V 0 bases, and 9 bases lay outside the gene matches. Germline CDR1 and CDR2: SGDLS and YYNGEE. This CDR3 has 16 residues. CDR3 sequence: CASSVAPTGNGEKLFF. The CDR3 DNA follows: TGTGCCAGCAGCGTAGCCCCGACAGGGAACGGTGAAAAACTGTTTTTT.

This clone was seen only a few times. This chain joins TRBV14 and TRBJ2-5, with 10 positions matching TRBD2. V shed 1 base, J shed 4 bases, and the junction held 3 bases outside the gene matches. Per germline, CDR1 SGHDN and CDR2 FVKESK. CDR3 size: 15 residues. DNA of the CDR3: TGTGCCAGCAGCCAAGTAGCTAGCGGGAGAGAGACCCAGTACTTC. This codes for CASSQVASGRETQYF. Looking up the rest from reference TRBV14 and TRBJ2-5 gives the full variable domain: EAGVTQFPSHSVIEKGQTVTLRCDPISGHDNLYWYRRVMGKEIKFLLHFVKESKQDESGMPNNRFLAERTGGTYSTLKVQPAELEDSGVYFCASSQVASGRETQYFGPGTRLLVL.